The 13 T cell receptor beta chains below come from one sample, sequenced in a study of T cell responses to AZD1222 COVID-19 vaccine. Only in-frame clones appear in the TCRdb table, and some are missing; sequencing was by immunoSEQ multiplex PCR. Of 120,000 or so clones in the sample, 92% were seen once. The source material was peripheral blood, sampled on day 0 of AZD1222 vaccination. Receptor source: an adult in good health.

The J gene is TRBJ2-5, the V gene TRBV7-9; perhaps TRBD2 as D (6 bases). The CDR3 runs to 13 residues. Germline V gene data show CDR1 as SEHNR and CDR2 as FQNEAQ (reference sequence). Trimming took off 2 bases at V and 3 bases at J, with 7 bases between the two ends. CDR3: CASSLSGEETQYF. CDR3 coding DNA: TGTGCCAGCAGCTTATCGGGGGAAGAGACCCAGTACTTC. Full variable domain (outside the CDR3, taken from reference TRBV7-9 and TRBJ2-5): DTGVSQNPRHKITKRGQNVTFRCDPISEHNRLYWYRQTLGQGPEFLTYFQNEAQLEKSRLLSDRFSAERPKGSFSTLEIQRTEQGDSAMYLCASSLSGEETQYFGPGTRLLVL.

The gene calls are TRBV7-9 and TRBJ1-3, with 7 bases fitting TRBD1. V trimming: 5 bases; J trimming: 5 bases; junction bases outside the gene matches: 3. Germline V lookup: CDR1 SEHNR, CDR2 FQNEAQ (reference sequence). CDR3 length: 13 residues. As DNA, the CDR3 is TGTGCCAGCAGCCACAGGGGACGAAACACCATATATTTT. This codes for CASSHRGRNTIYF. Together with reference TRBV7-9 and TRBJ1-3, the CDR3 gives the full variable domain: DTGVSQNPRHKITKRGQNVTFRCDPISEHNRLYWYRQTLGQGPEFLTYFQNEAQLEKSRLLSDRFSAERPKGSFSTLEIQRTEQGDSAMYLCASSHRGRNTIYFGEGSWLTVV.

This clone occurred once. The chain uses TRBV28 and TRBJ2-7; D is uncertain. The V gene's germline CDR1 is MDHEN and CDR2 SYDVKM. The V gene lost 5 bases and the J gene lost 3 bases, with 5 bases spanning the gap. The CDR3 is made up of 11 amino acids. CDR3 DNA sequence: TGTGCCAGCAGTACCGTCTACGAGCAGTACTTC. It translates to CASSTVYEQYF.

V usage is TRBV7-8 and J usage is TRBJ2-5, with D tentatively TRBD2 (6 bases). Germline CDR1 is SGHVS and CDR2 is FQNEAQ. V was shortened by 1 base and J by 1 base, with 10 bases between the two germline ends. The CDR3 spans 15 residues. In DNA form, the CDR3 reads TGTGCCAGCAGCTTAGGGGACGGGGGCCAAGAGACCCAGTACTTC. It is translated as CASSLGDGGQETQYF.

The chain joins TRBV30 to TRBJ2-3; D unclear. The CDR3 has 14 amino acids. Germline V lookup: CDR1 GTSNPN, CDR2 SVGIG (reference sequence). V was cut by 1 base and J by 2 bases, with 10 bases left in between. The CDR3 bases are TGTGCCTGGAGTGAGGGTTCTCTCACAGATACGCAGTATTTT. This encodes CAWSEGSLTDTQYF.

CDR3 amino acids: CASSFETGGWRNSPLHF. CDR3 coding DNA: TGCGCCAGCAGCTTCGAGACAGGGGGCTGGAGGAATTCACCCCTCCACTTT. The genes are TRBV5-1 and TRBJ1-6, with 10 nucleotides matching TRBD1. This CDR3 has 17 residues. Per the germline V gene, CDR1 is SGHRS and CDR2 is YFSETQ. V dropped 2 bases and J dropped 7; count of bases not matched to a gene: 9.

The CDR3 loop reads CASSRQINTEAFF. In nucleotides, the CDR3 is TGTGCCAGCAGTAGACAGATAAACACTGAAGCTTTCTTT. This rearrangement joins TRBV7-3 to TRBJ1-1, with a tentative D call TRBD1 (5 bases). The V end was cut by 6 bases, the J end by 2 bases, with 10 bases between. The CDR3 is 13 residues long. Germline-derived CDR1 and CDR2 are SGHTA and FQGTGA. The variable domain in full, with the rest retrieved from reference TRBV7-3 and TRBJ1-1, is GAGVSQTPSNKVTEKGKYVELRCDPISGHTALYWYRQSLGQGPEFLIYFQGTGAADDSGLPNDRFFAVRPEGSVSTLKIQRTERGDSAVYLCASSRQINTEAFFGQGTRLTVV.

CDR3 sequence: CATSWGINQPQHF. In DNA form, the CDR3 reads TGTGCCACCAGCTGGGGGATCAATCAGCCCCAGCATTTT. V is TRBV15 and J is TRBJ1-5; possibly TRBD1 for D (5 bases). V dropped 5 bases and J dropped 3 bases, with 8 bases sitting between them. The CDR3 consists of 13 residues. CDR1 LNHNV and CDR2 YYDKDF come from the germline V gene (reference sequence).

The chain recombines TRBV12-3 or TRBV12-4 with TRBJ2-7, with TRBD1 identical over 7 bases. V lost 4 bases to trimming and J lost 6 bases; unmatched junction nucleotides: 0. CDR3 length: 11 residues. The CDR3 coding sequence is TGTGCCAGCAGTTCAGGGGGCGAGCAGTACTTC. Translating gives CASSSGGEQYF.

This chain's CDR3 is CASSLVGKNIQYF. CDR3 DNA sequence: TGTGCCAGCAGCTTGGTGGGCAAAAACATTCAGTACTTC. This rearrangement joins TRBV7-9 to TRBJ2-4; no definite D call. The CDR3 sequence is 13 residues long. From germline, CDR1 is SEHNR and CDR2 FQNEAQ (reference sequence). Deletions cut 3 bases from V and 3 bases from J, with 6 bases between. Drawing the rest from reference TRBV7-9 and TRBJ2-4, the complete variable domain is DTGVSQNPRHKITKRGQNVTFRCDPISEHNRLYWYRQTLGQGPEFLTYFQNEAQLEKSRLLSDRFSAERPKGSFSTLEIQRTEQGDSAMYLCASSLVGKNIQYFGAGTRLSVL.

V gene TRBV18 combines with J gene TRBJ2-2; 12 positions agree with TRBD2. V gave up 8 bases and J gave up 4 bases; unmatched junction bases: 8. The CDR3 runs to 16 residues. CDR1 is KGHSH, CDR2 LQKENI, per germline. The CDR3 protein is CASPSSSGRATGELFF. The CDR3 DNA reads TGTGCCAGCCCGAGTTCTAGCGGGAGGGCCACCGGGGAGCTGTTTTTT. The whole variable domain, remainder taken from reference TRBV18 and TRBJ2-2, is NAGVMQNPRHLVRRRGQEARLRCSPMKGHSHVYWYRQLPEEGLKFMVYLQKENIIDESGMPKERFSAEFPKEGPSILRIQQVVRGDSAAYFCASPSSSGRATGELFFGEGSRLTVL.

CDR3 sequence: CASSLVGTGSPLHQETQYF. CDR3 coding DNA: TGCGCCAGCAGCTTGGTGGGGACAGGGAGTCCCCTTCACCAAGAGACCCAGTACTTC. This chain uses TRBV5-1 with TRBJ2-5; 9 nucleotides line up with TRBD1. This CDR3 has 19 residues. Germline V gives CDR1 SGHRS, CDR2 YFSETQ. The V segment lost 0 bases and the J segment 0 bases; nucleotides outside the gene matches: 12.

This chain uses TRBV3-1 (or the pseudogene TRBV3-2) with TRBJ1-1, with D tentatively TRBD1 (6 bases). Trimming cost V 2 bases and J 5 bases, with 12 bases left between them. The CDR3 covers 14 residues. CDR1 and CDR2 from the germline V gene are LGHDT and YNNKEL (reference sequence). The CDR3 spells CASSQTLDRTEAFF. As DNA, the CDR3 is TGTGCCAGCAGCCAAACTCTGGACAGAACTGAAGCTTTCTTT.